This T cell receptor beta chain comes out of a study of blood T cell repertoires in COVID-19. As for the study in general: Sources were T cells, B-cell-depleted T cells, or PBMCs; the material itself was cDNA or gDNA.

Only in-frame clones appear in the TCRdb table, and some are missing; sequencing was by immunoSEQ multiplex PCR. The data show some 120,000 clones, with roughly 79% seen just once and roughly a fifth held by the top ten. Germline CDR1 is SGHNT and CDR2 is YYREEE (reference sequence). V lost 3 bases, J lost 6 bases, and 16 bases lay in between. The CDR3 has 16 residues. This TCR derives from a man older than 75 with acute or convalescent COVID-19. Sequencing used peripheral blood. This sequence joins TRBV5-4 and TRBJ1-6; D gene ambiguous. The CDR3 sequence is CASSSEWTGGNSPLHF. In DNA form, the CDR3 reads TGTGCCAGCAGCTCCGAGTGGACGGGAGGTAATTCACCCCTCCACTTT. Full variable domain (remainder filled in from reference TRBV5-4 and TRBJ1-6): ETGVTQSPTHLIKTRGQQVTLRCSSQSGHNTVSWYQQALGQGPQFIFQYYREEENGRGNFPPRFSGLQFPNYSSELNVNALELDDSALYLCASSSEWTGGNSPLHFGNGTRLTVT.